These 22 T cell receptor beta chains originate from one sample sequenced in a study of cytomegalovirus exposure and HLA in healthy donors. This PCR relied on a set of 60 Vbeta primers and 13 Jbeta primers. The method was immunoSEQ multiplex PCR; TCRdb's version includes in-frame clones alone and lacks a portion of them. The sample has about 110,000 clones; approximately 79% are singletons. Sequencing was done on a sample of PBMCs. The receptors were gathered from a woman between 40 and 50 years old in good health and CMV-seropositive.

The chain employs TRBV4-1 and TRBJ1-1; 9 bases fit TRBD1. The length of the CDR3 is 14 residues. The germline gives CDR1 MGHRA, CDR2 YSYEKL. The junction had 7 bases not matched to a gene; V was cut back by 3 bases and J by 8 bases. CDR3 nucleotide sequence: TGCGCCAGCAGCCAGCCGGGACAGGGAAAGGAAGCTTTCTTT. This gives the protein CASSQPGQGKEAFF.

This clone was counted a few times. The chain employs TRBV7-2 and TRBJ1-2; 9 bases agree with TRBD1. V shed 6 bases, J shed 8 bases, and the junction held 10 bases outside the gene matches. CDR3 length equals 14 residues. Germline V lookup: CDR1 SGHTA, CDR2 FQGNSA. CDR3 protein: CASSDTGGLFGYTF. The CDR3 nucleotides read TGTGCCAGCAGTGACACAGGGGGCCTCTTCGGCTACACCTTC.

This clone was seen a single time. V and J are TRBV9 and TRBJ1-5; a weak D match, TRBD1 (5 bases). V was trimmed by 2 bases and J by 3 bases, leaving 9 bases between them. From germline, CDR1 is SGDLS and CDR2 YYNGEE. The CDR3 totals 14 residues. CDR3 nucleotides: TGTGCCAGCAGCGTGGGACTTACCAATCAGCCCCAGCATTTT. It specifies CASSVGLTNQPQHF.

The rearrangement uses TRBV6-1 and TRBJ1-5, with 8 bases that match TRBD1. The germline V gene has CDR1 MNHNS and CDR2 SASEGT. The CDR3 runs 14 residues. V trimming: 6 bases; J trimming: 5 bases; junction bases outside the gene matches: 6. The CDR3 reads CASSADRVDQPQHF. CDR3 nucleotide sequence: TGTGCCAGCAGCGCGGACAGGGTTGATCAGCCCCAGCATTTT.

This clone was observed a few times. The V and J genes are TRBV5-6 and TRBJ1-1; D uncertain. The CDR3 loop spans 12 amino acids. The germline V gene encodes CDR1 SGHDT and CDR2 YYEEEE. V lost 5 bases, J lost 1 base, and 6 bases lay in between. The CDR3 loop reads CASSYRNTEAFF. CDR3 coding DNA: TGTGCCAGCAGTTACAGGAACACTGAAGCTTTCTTT.

The V call is TRBV5-4, the J call TRBJ2-5; a weak D match, TRBD1 (6 bases). Germline V gene sequence: CDR1 SGHNT, CDR2 YYREEE (reference sequence). The CDR3 has 14 amino acids. Trimming shortened V by 3 bases and J by 3 bases, and 12 bases separated the two germline ends. CDR3 in DNA: TGTGCCAGCAGCTCACGGGACATAGAAGAGACCCAGTACTTC. Translated: CASSSRDIEETQYF.

CDR3 residues: CAWQQGASQPQHF. CDR3 coding DNA: TGTGCCTGGCAACAGGGGGCAAGTCAGCCCCAGCATTTT. The chain carries TRBV30 and TRBJ1-5; 9 positions match TRBD1. Trimming removed 5 bases from V and 6 bases from J; junction bases left unmatched: 5. Germline V gene lookup returns CDR1 GTSNPN and CDR2 SVGIG (reference sequence). The length of the CDR3 is 13 residues.

The rearrangement uses TRBV7-2 and TRBJ2-3; D unclear. The CDR3 covers 16 residues. The germline gives CDR1 SGHTA, CDR2 FQGNSA. V lost 3 bases and J lost 0, with 13 bases in between. CDR3 DNA sequence: TGTGCCAGCAGCTTGTCCGTGGCGGTGAGCACAGATACGCAGTATTTT. Its translation is CASSLSVAVSTDTQYF.

This clone was seen more than once but under ten times. This chain uses TRBV30 with TRBJ1-4; D is possibly TRBD1 (6 bases). The length of the CDR3 is 15 residues. Germline assignment: CDR1 GTSNPN and CDR2 SVGIG (reference sequence). V lost 3 bases and J lost 7, with 18 bases in between. The CDR3 sequence: CAWSDGIGGSEKLFF. The CDR3 DNA follows: TGTGCCTGGAGCGATGGCATAGGGGGAAGTGAAAAACTGTTTTTT. The full variable domain, rest sourced from reference TRBV30 and TRBJ1-4, is SQTIHQWPATLVQPVGSPLSLECTVEGTSNPNLYWYRQAAGRGLQLLFYSVGIGQISSEVPQNLSASRPQDRQFILSSKKLLLSDSGFYLCAWSDGIGGSEKLFFGSGTQLSVL.

V gene TRBV19 combines with J gene TRBJ1-6; no definite D call. This CDR3 has 12 residues. Trimming pared 4 bases from V and 7 bases from J, leaving 5 bases between. Germline assignment: CDR1 LNHDA and CDR2 SQIVND (reference sequence). The CDR3 spells CASSNRNSPLHF. The CDR3 nucleotides are TGTGCCAGTAGTAACAGAAATTCACCCCTCCACTTT.

The table lists this clone with a few counts. The chain combines TRBV9 with TRBJ2-7; TRBD2 agrees at 13 bases. Germline V lookup: CDR1 SGDLS, CDR2 YYNGEE. This CDR3 spans 15 amino acids. The trim removed 3 bases at V and 3 bases at J, leaving 3 bases unmatched. The CDR3 DNA reads as TGTGCCAGCAGCGCCGGACTAGCGGGGGACTACGAGCAGTACTTC. This translates into CASSAGLAGDYEQYF.

The rearrangement uses TRBV19 and TRBJ2-7, with a tentative D call TRBD1 (5 bases). V gave up 8 bases and J gave up 0 bases, with 11 bases separating them. The CDR3 covers 13 residues. Germline V CDR1 and CDR2: LNHDA, SQIVND (reference sequence). Written as DNA, the CDR3 is TGTGCCAGTGCCATCAGGGACTCCTACGAGCAGTACTTC. It translates to CASAIRDSYEQYF.

The V call is TRBV7-3, the J call TRBJ2-3, with 7 bases that match TRBD1. The CDR3 length is 14 residues. V trimming: 4 bases; J trimming: 4 bases; junction bases outside the gene matches: 5. Germline lookup yields CDR1 SGHTA and CDR2 FQGTGA. CDR3 nucleotide sequence: TGTGCCAGCAGCTCCCGACAGGGAGCAGATACGCAGTATTTT. Its protein product is CASSSRQGADTQYF.

This chain links TRBV11-2 with TRBJ2-6; D uncertain. The germline V gene encodes CDR1 SGHAT and CDR2 FQNNGV. The CDR3 is made up of 17 amino acids. Trimming removed 4 bases at V and 2 bases at J, with 15 bases between. The CDR3 sequence is CASSSRPGPTGANVLTF. Written as DNA, the CDR3 is TGTGCCAGCAGCTCCCGTCCCGGTCCCACTGGGGCCAACGTCCTGACTTTC.

J is TRBJ1-1 and V is TRBV6-6; D may be TRBD1 (5 bases). The germline V gene encodes CDR1 MNHNY and CDR2 SVGAGI (reference sequence). The CDR3 sequence is 13 residues long. Trimming removed 5 bases at V and 5 bases at J, with 12 bases between. This CDR3 reads CASSTPGRTEAFF. Here the CDR3 DNA reads TGTGCCAGCAGTACCCCAGGGCGTACTGAAGCTTTCTTT.

The genes are TRBV7-3 and TRBJ2-4; D perhaps matches TRBD2 (6 bases). Trimming stripped 3 bases from V and 6 bases from J, with 18 bases between. The CDR3 length is 16 residues. CDR1 and CDR2 from the germline V gene are SGHTA and FQGTGA. CDR3 in DNA: TGTGCCAGCAGCTTTGGGACCCCGAAGGAGGGAAACATTCAGTACTTC. This gives the protein CASSFGTPKEGNIQYF.

This chain connects TRBV5-4 to TRBJ2-5; tentative D call: TRBD1 (5 bases). CDR3 size: 14 residues. From germline, CDR1 is SGHNT and CDR2 YYREEE (reference sequence). Between the trimmed V and J ends, which lost 1 base and 1 base, there was a span of 8 bases. The CDR3 loop reads CASSLKGLQETQYF. CDR3 nucleotides: TGTGCCAGCAGCTTGAAGGGGCTCCAAGAGACCCAGTACTTC.

The J gene is TRBJ1-2, the V gene TRBV6-5, with D possibly TRBD1 on 5 matching bases. V dropped 6 bases and J dropped 6 bases, with 20 bases sitting between them. CDR1 is MNHEY, CDR2 SVGAGI, per germline. CDR3 size: 15 residues. The CDR3 DNA sequence: TGTGCCAGCAGCCCAGGGTCTCAACGGCTAAATGGCTACACCTTC. Translation: CASSPGSQRLNGYTF.

The gene calls are TRBV2 and TRBJ1-6; D is perhaps TRBD1 (6 bases). Trimming left V 6 bases short and J 5 bases short, with 14 bases between. The length of the CDR3 is 15 residues. CDR1 is SNHLY, CDR2 FYNNEI, per germline. CDR3 sequence: CASSDRRLDNSPLHF. CDR3 bases: TGTGCCAGCAGCGACAGGAGGTTGGATAATTCACCCCTCCACTTT.

The V gene is TRBV5-6, the J gene TRBJ2-5; perhaps TRBD1 as D (6 bases). Trimming shortened V by 4 bases and J by 7 bases, and 14 bases separated the two germline ends. CDR1 and CDR2 from the germline V gene are SGHDT and YYEEEE. This CDR3 comprises 13 residues. The CDR3 DNA follows: TGTGCCAGCAGCCCAACAGGGTCAGGGACCCAGTACTTC. Protein: CASSPTGSGTQYF.

The chain links TRBV9 to TRBJ1-1; the match to TRBD1 covers 9 bases. This CDR3 spans 15 amino acids. V dropped 3 bases and J dropped 3; count of bases not matched to a gene: 6. The germline V gene has CDR1 SGDLS and CDR2 YYNGEE. As DNA, the CDR3 is TGTGCCAGCAGCGCAGGGACAGGGTTGGACACTGAAGCTTTCTTT. Translation: CASSAGTGLDTEAFF.

The chain recombines TRBV27 with TRBJ1-5, with D maybe TRBD1 (5 bases). This CDR3 contains 15 residues. Per germline, CDR1 MNHEY and CDR2 SMNVEV (reference sequence). Deletions cut 4 bases from V and 5 bases from J, with 15 bases between. The chain's CDR3 is CASSSQPDSYQPQHF. For the CDR3, the DNA is TGTGCCAGCAGTTCCCAACCAGACAGTTATCAGCCCCAGCATTTT.